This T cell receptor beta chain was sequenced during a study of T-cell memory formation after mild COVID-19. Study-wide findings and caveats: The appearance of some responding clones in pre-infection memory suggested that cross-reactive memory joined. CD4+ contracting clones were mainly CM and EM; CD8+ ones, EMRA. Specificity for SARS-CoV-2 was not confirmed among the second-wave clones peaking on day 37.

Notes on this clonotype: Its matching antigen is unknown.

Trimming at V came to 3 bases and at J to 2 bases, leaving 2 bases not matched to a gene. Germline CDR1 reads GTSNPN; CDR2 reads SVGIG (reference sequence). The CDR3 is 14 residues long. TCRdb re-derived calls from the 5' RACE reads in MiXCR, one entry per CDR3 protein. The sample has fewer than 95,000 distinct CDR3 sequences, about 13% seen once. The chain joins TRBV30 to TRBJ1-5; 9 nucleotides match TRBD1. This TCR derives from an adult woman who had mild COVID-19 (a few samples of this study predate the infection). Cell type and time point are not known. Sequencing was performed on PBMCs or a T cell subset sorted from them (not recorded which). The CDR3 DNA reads TGTGCCTGGAGCACAGGGGGCGGCAATCAGCCCCAGCATTTT. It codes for CAWSTGGGNQPQHF.